These 24 T cell receptor beta chains share one sample of origin, sequenced in a study of PD-L1 blockade in urothelial cancer. Assay used: immunoSEQ multiplex PCR; TCRdb lists only in-frame clones, some missing. The profile shows around 79,000 clones, around 81% of them singletons. Time point: pretreatment peripheral blood. The material sequenced was PBMCs, taken around atezolizumab (anti-PD-L1) treatment. The source of these receptors is a man aged 40-55 years with urothelial cancer.

The chain has TRBV6-6 and TRBJ1-2; a possible D gene is TRBD1 (5 bases). V lost 5 bases and J 2 bases, leaving 12 bases between the germline ends. Germline V lookup: CDR1 MNHNY, CDR2 SVGAGI (reference sequence). The CDR3 totals 14 residues. The CDR3 is CASSPQGSNYGYTF. The CDR3 DNA reads as TGTGCCAGCAGTCCGCAGGGTTCCAACTATGGCTACACCTTC.

This clone was recorded once. V gene TRBV4-3 combines with J gene TRBJ2-2; 7 bases map to TRBD2. The CDR3 is made up of 15 amino acids. V shed 1 base, J shed 7 bases, and the junction held 6 bases outside the gene matches. CDR1 and CDR2 from the germline V gene are LGHNA and YSLEER. CDR3 sequence: CASSQAREGFGELFF. The CDR3, as DNA: TGCGCCAGCAGCCAAGCCAGGGAGGGGTTCGGGGAGCTGTTTTTT.

The chain links TRBV27 to TRBJ2-1, with a possible D match to TRBD1 (5 bases). Between the trimmed V and J ends, which lost 7 bases and 3 bases, there was a span of 16 bases. Germline values: CDR1 MNHEY, CDR2 SMNVEV (reference sequence). CDR3 length: 15 amino acids. For the CDR3, the DNA is TGTGCCAGCAAAATGCAGGGAAATATCTACAATGAGCAGTTCTTC. It yields the protein CASKMQGNIYNEQFF.

The sample holds many counts of this clone. This chain links TRBV6-1 with TRBJ1-1; weak D call: TRBD1 (6 bases). The germline V gene has CDR1 MNHNS and CDR2 SASEGT. The length of the CDR3 is 14 residues. The V end lost 9 bases, the J end lost 1 base, and 15 bases lay between the germline ends. CDR3 nucleotides: TGTGCCAGTCGAGGGGGAAGTCCGAACACTGAAGCTTTCTTT. The encoded protein is CASRGGSPNTEAFF.

This clone was counted a single time. J is TRBJ2-1 and V is TRBV27, with D perhaps TRBD2 (5 bases). The CDR3 length is 11 residues. Germline V lookup: CDR1 MNHEY, CDR2 SMNVEV (reference sequence). V was trimmed by 8 bases and J by 9 bases, leaving 11 bases between them. The CDR3 DNA follows: TGTGCCAGCGAGTTTGCGGGTGAGCAGTTCTTC. It specifies CASEFAGEQFF.

The V gene is TRBV4-2, the J gene TRBJ2-1, with TRBD2 identical over 10 bases. J gave up 6 bases and V 1 base, and 9 bases lay outside the gene matches. This CDR3 has 17 residues. Germline values: CDR1 LGHNA, CDR2 YNFKEQ. CDR3 coding DNA: TGTGCCAGCAGCCAAGTCCTAGCGGGGGACCAATCCAATGAGCAGTTCTTC. Its protein is CASSQVLAGDQSNEQFF.

This clone was observed a single time. The chain uses TRBV5-1 and TRBJ2-1; D gene ambiguous. The ends were cut back, 0 bases at V and 9 bases at J, with 19 bases in the middle. This CDR3 region has 16 residues. In germline, CDR1 is SGHRS, CDR2 YFSETQ. The CDR3 DNA sequence: TGCGCCAGCAGCTTGGGAATAGGATTAGAGGAGACTGAGCAGTTCTTC. Translating gives CASSLGIGLEETEQFF.

V and J are TRBV6-5 and TRBJ1-1; 10 bases match TRBD1. Germline CDR1 and CDR2: MNHEY and SVGAGI. The CDR3 is 15 amino acids. V gave up 4 bases and J gave up 5 bases; unmatched junction bases: 7. The CDR3 is CASSSTGGQGTEAFF. The CDR3 nucleotides read TGTGCCAGCAGTTCGACAGGGGGCCAGGGAACTGAAGCTTTCTTT.

The table lists this clone with a few counts. The rearrangement links TRBV5-4 to TRBJ1-3; D might be TRBD1 (6 bases). CDR3 length: 15 residues. Germline V gene data show CDR1 as SGHNT and CDR2 as YYREEE (reference sequence). V was clipped by 3 bases and J by 1 base, with 11 bases between them. The CDR3 protein is CASSSLQGSGNTIYF. The CDR3 bases are TGTGCCAGCAGCTCCCTACAGGGATCTGGAAACACCATATATTTT.

The V gene is TRBV29-1, the J gene TRBJ1-2, with 9 positions matching TRBD1. V lost 5 bases to trimming and J lost 8 bases; unmatched junction nucleotides: 9. The CDR3 totals 13 residues. The germline V gene encodes CDR1 SQVTM and CDR2 ANQGSEA. The CDR3 protein is CSVTGQGVEGYTF. CDR3 DNA: TGCAGCGTTACGGGACAGGGAGTAGAGGGCTACACCTTC. The full variable domain, with the rest looked up from reference TRBV29-1 and TRBJ1-2, is SAVISQKPSRDICQRGTSLTIQCQVDSQVTMMFWYRQQPGQSLTLIATANQGSEATYESGFVIDKFPISRPNLTFSTLTVSNMSPEDSSIYLCSVTGQGVEGYTFGSGTRLTVV.

The genes are TRBV9 and TRBJ2-7; 9 bases line up with TRBD2. Germline V gene data show CDR1 as SGDLS and CDR2 as YYNGEE. The CDR3 covers 14 residues. Trimming took 4 bases from V and 6 from J; bases not matched to a gene: 8. CDR3 DNA sequence: TGTGCCAGCAGCTTCTTAGCGGGAGTCAGCGAGCAGTACTTC. Translation gives CASSFLAGVSEQYF.

There are a few counts of this clone. The rearrangement uses TRBV15 and TRBJ1-1; maybe TRBD1 (6 bases). V was shortened by 5 bases and J by 0 bases, with 19 bases between the two germline ends. The germline gives CDR1 LNHNV, CDR2 YYDKDF (reference sequence). The CDR3 extends over 17 amino acids. The DNA for the CDR3 is TGTGCCACCAGCGGTAAACAGGGTTCGAATCTGAACACTGAAGCTTTCTTT. This encodes CATSGKQGSNLNTEAFF.

This sequence joins TRBV7-2 and TRBJ2-3, with 7 bases lining up with TRBD2. The ends lost 0 bases at V and 4 bases at J; junction bases unmatched: 7. The CDR3 has 16 residues. The germline CDR1 and CDR2 sequences are SGHTA and FQGNSA. The CDR3 coding sequence is TGTGCCAGCAGCTTAGCTTCAGGGAGGGTTTCAGATACGCAGTATTTT. It yields the protein CASSLASGRVSDTQYF.

V gene TRBV9 combines with J gene TRBJ2-3, with 10 positions matching TRBD1. This CDR3 has 15 amino acids. Per the germline V gene, CDR1 is SGDLS and CDR2 is YYNGEE. V lost 4 bases, J lost 1 base, and 3 bases stayed unmatched. The CDR3: CASSPGQGGTDTQYF. In nucleotides, the CDR3 is TGTGCCAGCAGCCCCGGACAGGGGGGCACAGATACGCAGTATTTT.

The chain carries TRBV9 and TRBJ1-3; TRBD1 might be the D (6 bases). The CDR3 covers 15 residues. The germline gives CDR1 SGDLS, CDR2 YYNGEE. The V and J ends lost 1 base and 5 bases respectively, with 13 bases between them. The DNA of the CDR3 is TGTGCCAGCAGCGTACGGGCAGGGGCAAGAAACACCATATATTTT. This gives the protein CASSVRAGARNTIYF.

This chain joins TRBV7-9 and TRBJ2-1; 10 nucleotides line up with TRBD2. This CDR3 has 15 amino acids. The germline V gene has CDR1 SEHNR and CDR2 FQNEAQ (reference sequence). With 1 base clipped from V and 9 bases from J, the junction kept 6 bases outside the gene matches. For the CDR3, the DNA is TGTGCCAGCAGCTTAGACCTAGCGGGAGATAGTGAGCAGTTCTTC. Amino acids: CASSLDLAGDSEQFF.

This rearrangement joins TRBV19 to TRBJ1-2, with 8 bases that match TRBD1. Germline V gives CDR1 LNHDA, CDR2 SQIVND (reference sequence). Trimming cost V 5 bases and J 9 bases; bases outside gene matches: 5. The length of the CDR3 is 12 residues. The CDR3 nucleotides read TGTGCCAGTAGTGCGGACAGGGCAAGCTACACCTTC. Protein product: CASSADRASYTF.

The rearrangement links TRBV11-2 to TRBJ2-1; 7 bases line up with TRBD2. This CDR3 spans 13 amino acids. Per germline, CDR1 SGHAT and CDR2 FQNNGV. The V segment lost 8 bases and the J segment 9 bases; nucleotides outside the gene matches: 10. CDR3 protein: CASCPSGRREQFF. The CDR3, as DNA: TGTGCCAGCTGTCCTAGCGGAAGACGTGAGCAGTTCTTC.

This chain uses TRBV19 with TRBJ1-2; D is undetermined. The V gene lost 5 bases and the J gene lost 4 bases, with 8 bases spanning the gap. The length of the CDR3 is 12 residues. Germline V gives CDR1 LNHDA, CDR2 SQIVND (reference sequence). The CDR3 here is CASSLGGYGYTF. DNA of the CDR3: TGTGCCAGTAGTTTAGGAGGCTATGGCTACACCTTC.

The CDR3 loop is CASRFGRGYTDTQYF. The CDR3 coding sequence is TGTGCCAGCAGGTTCGGGAGGGGGTACACAGATACGCAGTATTTT. The rearrangement links TRBV27 to TRBJ2-3, with 8 bases that match TRBD2. V lost 6 bases and J lost 2; bases outside the gene matches: 7. Germline-derived CDR1 and CDR2 are MNHEY and SMNVEV (reference sequence). The CDR3 sequence is 15 residues long.

V gene TRBV9 combines with J gene TRBJ1-1; tentatively, D is TRBD1 (5 bases). Germline values: CDR1 SGDLS, CDR2 YYNGEE. The CDR3 contains 13 residues. The V end lost 4 bases, the J end lost 7 bases, and 14 bases lay between the germline ends. This chain's CDR3 is CASSIRAQGEAFF. As DNA, the CDR3 is TGTGCCAGCAGCATCCGAGCTCAGGGTGAAGCTTTCTTT.

The gene calls are TRBV28 and TRBJ2-5, with D perhaps TRBD1 (5 bases). The CDR3 is 12 residues long. Germline lookup yields CDR1 MDHEN and CDR2 SYDVKM. Trimming cost V 8 bases and J 2 bases, with 9 bases left between them. The CDR3 reads CASATGQETQYF. CDR3 DNA sequence: TGTGCCAGCGCAACAGGACAAGAGACCCAGTACTTC. Combining the CDR3 with reference TRBV28 and TRBJ2-5 gives the whole variable domain DVKVTQSSRYLVKRTGEKVFLECVQDMDHENMFWYRQDPGLGLRLIYFSYDVKMKEKGDIPEGYSVSREKKERFSLILESASTNQTSMYLCASATGQETQYFGPGTRLLVL.

The chain couples TRBV4-3 to TRBJ2-2; D uncertain. V lost 1 base and J lost 0, with 9 bases in between. This CDR3 contains 16 residues. The V gene's germline CDR1 is LGHNA and CDR2 YSLEER. The DNA for the CDR3 is TGCGCCAGCAGCCAAGGGTTGACTCCGAACACCGGGGAGCTGTTTTTT. Its protein product is CASSQGLTPNTGELFF.

The CDR3 is CASSSPGQGALVSGELFF. The CDR3 DNA reads as TGTGCCAGCAGCTCACCGGGACAGGGGGCCTTGGTCTCCGGGGAGCTGTTTTTT. The chain recombines TRBV5-6 with TRBJ2-2; 12 nucleotides align to TRBD1. The CDR3 sequence is 18 residues long. The V gene end was trimmed by 3 bases and the J gene end by 6 bases; junction bases not matched to a gene: 12. Germline V gives CDR1 SGHDT, CDR2 YYEEEE.